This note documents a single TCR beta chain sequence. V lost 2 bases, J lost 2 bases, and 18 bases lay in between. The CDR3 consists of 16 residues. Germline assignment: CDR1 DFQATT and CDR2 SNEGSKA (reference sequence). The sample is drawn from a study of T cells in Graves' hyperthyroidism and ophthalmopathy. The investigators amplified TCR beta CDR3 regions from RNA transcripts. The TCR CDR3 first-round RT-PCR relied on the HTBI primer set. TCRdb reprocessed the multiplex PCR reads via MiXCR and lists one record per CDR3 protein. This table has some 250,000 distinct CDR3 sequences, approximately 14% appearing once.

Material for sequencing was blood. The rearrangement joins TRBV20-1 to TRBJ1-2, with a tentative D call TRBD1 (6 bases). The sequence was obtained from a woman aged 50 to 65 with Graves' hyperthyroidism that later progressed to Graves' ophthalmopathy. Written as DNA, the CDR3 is TGCAGTGCTAGAAACCCGGGACATACCTCGAACTATGGCTACACCTTC. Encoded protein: CSARNPGHTSNYGYTF.